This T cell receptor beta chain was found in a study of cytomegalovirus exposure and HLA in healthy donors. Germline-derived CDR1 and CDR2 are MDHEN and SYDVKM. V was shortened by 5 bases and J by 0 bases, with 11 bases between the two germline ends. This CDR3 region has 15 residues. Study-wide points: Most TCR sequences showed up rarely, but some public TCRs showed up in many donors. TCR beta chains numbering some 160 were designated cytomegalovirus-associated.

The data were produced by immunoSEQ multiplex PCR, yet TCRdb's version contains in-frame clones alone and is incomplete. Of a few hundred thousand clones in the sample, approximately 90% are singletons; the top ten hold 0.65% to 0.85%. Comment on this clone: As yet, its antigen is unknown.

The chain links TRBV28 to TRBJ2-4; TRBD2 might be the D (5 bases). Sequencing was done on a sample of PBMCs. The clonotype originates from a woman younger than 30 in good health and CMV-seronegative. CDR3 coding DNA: TGTGCCAGCAGTCCGACGGGGTTAGCCAAAAACATTCAGTACTTC. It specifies CASSPTGLAKNIQYF.